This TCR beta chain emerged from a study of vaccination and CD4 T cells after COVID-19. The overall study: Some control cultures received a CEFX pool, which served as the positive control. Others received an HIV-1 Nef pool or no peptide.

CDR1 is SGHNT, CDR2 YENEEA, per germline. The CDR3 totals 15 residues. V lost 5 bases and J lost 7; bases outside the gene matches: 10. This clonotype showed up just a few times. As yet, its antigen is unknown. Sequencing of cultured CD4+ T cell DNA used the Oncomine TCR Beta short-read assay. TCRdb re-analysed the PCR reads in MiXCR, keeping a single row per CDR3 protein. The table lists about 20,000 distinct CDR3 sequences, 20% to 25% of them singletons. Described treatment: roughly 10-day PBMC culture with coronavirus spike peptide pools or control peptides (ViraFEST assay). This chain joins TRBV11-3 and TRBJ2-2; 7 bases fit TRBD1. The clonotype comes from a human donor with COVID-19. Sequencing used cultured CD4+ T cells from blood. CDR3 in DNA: TGTGCCAGCAGCCACTCACAGGGGCAGATCGGGGAGCTGTTTTTT. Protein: CASSHSQGQIGELFF.